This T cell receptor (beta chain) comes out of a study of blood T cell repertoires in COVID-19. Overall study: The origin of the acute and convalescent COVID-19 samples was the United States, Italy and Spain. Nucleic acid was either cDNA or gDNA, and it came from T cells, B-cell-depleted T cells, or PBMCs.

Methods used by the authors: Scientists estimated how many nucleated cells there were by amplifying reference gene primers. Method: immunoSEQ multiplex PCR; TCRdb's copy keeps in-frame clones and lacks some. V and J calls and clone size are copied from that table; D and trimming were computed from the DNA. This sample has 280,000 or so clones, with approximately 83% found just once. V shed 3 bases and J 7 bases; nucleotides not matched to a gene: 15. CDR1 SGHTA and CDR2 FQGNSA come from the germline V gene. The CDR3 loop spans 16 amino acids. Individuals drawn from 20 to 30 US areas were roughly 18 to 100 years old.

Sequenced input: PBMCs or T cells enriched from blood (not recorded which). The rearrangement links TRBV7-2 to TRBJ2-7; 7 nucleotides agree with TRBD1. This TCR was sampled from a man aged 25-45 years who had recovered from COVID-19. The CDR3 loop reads CASSLRGRQGTREQYF. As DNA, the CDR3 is TGTGCCAGCAGCTTGAGGGGTCGACAGGGAACTCGGGAGCAGTACTTC.